Following are 27 T cell receptor beta chains from one sample sequenced in a study of cytomegalovirus exposure and HLA in healthy donors. Primers: 60 Vbeta forward and 13 Jbeta reverse. Here immunoSEQ multiplex PCR was the method, and the copy in TCRdb shows in-frame clones only, minus some. Counted here are more than 250,000 clones, roughly 89% occurring once; the ten biggest clones make up about 2%. Material for sequencing was PBMCs. These receptors were taken from a woman in her late teens or twenties in good health and CMV-seronegative.

The chain joins TRBV4-1 to TRBJ2-2; 7 bases line up with TRBD2. The CDR3 has 19 residues. Germline CDR1 reads MGHRA; CDR2 reads YSYEKL. V was clipped by 0 bases and J by 3 bases; unmatched bases: 13. The CDR3 coding sequence is TGCGCCAGCAGCCAAGATCGGGCTTGGGGGGGGAAGGACACCGGGGAGCTGTTTTTT. Protein sequence: CASSQDRAWGGKDTGELFF.

The chain recombines TRBV19 with TRBJ2-7; TRBD2 matches at 13 bases. The CDR3 runs to 18 residues. The germline CDR1 and CDR2 sequences are LNHDA and SQIVND (reference sequence). The V segment lost 2 bases and the J segment 2 bases; nucleotides outside the gene matches: 9. The CDR3 reads CASSIKAGLAGVPYEQYF. The CDR3 DNA reads TGTGCCAGTAGTATAAAGGCCGGACTAGCGGGGGTTCCCTACGAGCAGTACTTC.

This rearrangement joins TRBV4-1 to TRBJ2-3; 9 bases map to TRBD2. The CDR3 sequence is 17 residues long. Germline V lookup: CDR1 MGHRA, CDR2 YSYEKL. V trimming: 0 bases; J trimming: 4 bases; junction bases outside the gene matches: 8. This CDR3 reads CASSQDRGGGAADTQYF. CDR3 in DNA: TGCGCCAGCAGCCAAGATCGGGGCGGGGGGGCGGCAGATACGCAGTATTTT.

The rearrangement links TRBV5-8 to TRBJ2-7; 9 bases are shared with TRBD1. The V and J ends lost 4 bases and 5 bases, in that order; junction bases with no gene match: 7. Looked up from germline, CDR1 is SGHTS and CDR2 is YDEGEE. The CDR3 runs to 14 residues. The CDR3: CASSNRDRAHEQYF. The CDR3 DNA reads TGTGCCAGCAGCAACCGGGACAGGGCCCACGAGCAGTACTTC.

This clone was counted once. V gene TRBV10-3 combines with J gene TRBJ1-6; TRBD1 matches at 11 bases. After removal of 2 bases from V and 10 bases from J, the junction contained 4 bases not matched to a gene. The CDR3 has 15 amino acids. CDR1 and CDR2 (germline): ENHRY, SYGVKD. The CDR3, as DNA: TGTGCCATCAGTGAGCCGGGACAGGGGGGATCACCCCTCCACTTT. It translates to CAISEPGQGGSPLHF.

J is TRBJ2-5 and V is TRBV11-2; D remains unclear. The CDR3 runs to 11 residues. Germline lookup yields CDR1 SGHAT and CDR2 FQNNGV. Trimming took 11 bases from V and 1 from J, leaving 8 bases between them. This chain's CDR3 is CAAGFQETQYF. The DNA for the CDR3 is TGTGCCGCAGGATTCCAAGAGACCCAGTACTTC.

The genes are TRBV19 and TRBJ2-7, with D possibly being TRBD2 (6 bases). This CDR3 is 14 amino acids long. Germline CDR1 is LNHDA and CDR2 is SQIVND (reference sequence). Trimming pared 4 bases from V and 0 bases from J, leaving 10 bases between. The CDR3 protein is CASSSLGGSYEQYF. The CDR3 DNA follows: TGTGCCAGTAGTAGTTTGGGGGGCTCCTACGAGCAGTACTTC.

CDR3 bases: TGTGCCAGCAGTTCAGGGACAGATACGCAGTATTTT. Translation gives CASSSGTDTQYF. The chain employs TRBV7-9 and TRBJ2-3, with TRBD1 as a possible D gene (5 bases). Germline-derived CDR1 and CDR2 are SEHNR and FQNEAQ (reference sequence). The CDR3 contains 12 residues. The germline V and J ends were trimmed by 6 bases and 3 bases, with 7 bases remaining between them. Looking up the rest from reference TRBV7-9 and TRBJ2-3 gives the full variable domain: DTGVSQNPRHKITKRGQNVTFRCDPISEHNRLYWYRQTLGQGPEFLTYFQNEAQLEKSRLLSDRFSAERPKGSFSTLEIQRTEQGDSAMYLCASSSGTDTQYFGPGTRLTVL.

The chain has TRBV29-1 and TRBJ1-2, with D maybe TRBD1 (5 bases). V was clipped by 5 bases and J by 4 bases, with 14 bases between them. From germline, CDR1 is SQVTM and CDR2 ANQGSEA. There are 13 residues in the CDR3. The CDR3 sequence is CSVRDSQGYGYTF. The CDR3 nucleotides read TGCAGCGTTCGGGACTCCCAGGGCTATGGCTACACCTTC.

The CDR3 bases are TGCGCCAGCAGCCAGGCAGACGGCGGGGGTAATGAAAAACTGTTTTTT. Protein sequence: CASSQADGGGNEKLFF. The chain joins TRBV4-1 to TRBJ1-4, with a possible D match to TRBD1 (5 bases). The V and J ends lost 3 bases and 4 bases respectively, with 15 bases between them. The germline CDR1 and CDR2 sequences are MGHRA and YSYEKL. The CDR3 covers 16 residues.

This chain's CDR3 is CASRKEPNTGELFF. The CDR3 nucleotides read TGCGCCAGCAGAAAAGAGCCGAACACCGGGGAGCTGTTTTTT. The gene calls are TRBV10-1 and TRBJ2-2; D gene unclear. Germline V gene lookup returns CDR1 WNHNN and CDR2 SYGVQD (reference sequence). CDR3 size: 14 residues. Trimming took 6 bases from V and 0 from J, leaving 8 bases between them.

CDR3 region: CASSVGQGSPEQYF. CDR3 sequence (DNA): TGTGCCAGCAGCGTAGGACAGGGGAGCCCCGAGCAGTACTTC. The chain combines TRBV9 with TRBJ2-7; 8 bases fit TRBD1. Looked up from germline, CDR1 is SGDLS and CDR2 is YYNGEE. After removal of 0 bases from V and 6 bases from J, the junction contained 5 bases not matched to a gene. CDR3 length: 14 residues.

This rearrangement joins TRBV5-1 to TRBJ1-1; maybe TRBD1 (6 bases). Germline CDR1 reads SGHRS; CDR2 reads YFSETQ. This CDR3 comprises 15 residues. With 1 base removed from V and 2 bases from J, the gap between germline ends came to 12 bases. The CDR3 DNA reads TGCGCCAGCAGCTTGACTACGGGACAAAACACTGAAGCTTTCTTT. Amino acid sequence: CASSLTTGQNTEAFF.

This sequence joins TRBV27 and TRBJ1-1; D unresolved. V lost 7 bases and J lost 8, with 17 bases in between. In germline, CDR1 is MNHEY, CDR2 SMNVEV (reference sequence). The CDR3 sequence is 13 residues long. The CDR3 spells CASTPGGPPEAFF. The DNA of the CDR3 is TGTGCCAGCACCCCAGGAGGCCCCCCAGAAGCTTTCTTT.

The rearrangement joins TRBV27 to TRBJ1-4, with D hard to call. This CDR3 is 14 amino acids long. Germline values: CDR1 MNHEY, CDR2 SMNVEV (reference sequence). Trimming left V 6 bases short and J 7 bases short, with 15 bases between. The CDR3 loop reads CASSTASFGEKLFF. In nucleotides, the CDR3 is TGTGCCAGCAGCACCGCGTCTTTCGGTGAAAAACTGTTTTTT.

The chain carries TRBV5-1 and TRBJ2-7, with TRBD2 matching over 15 bases. Losses at the gene ends were 4 bases for V and 2 bases for J; bases not matched to a gene: 4. Germline CDR1 and CDR2: SGHRS and YFSETQ. CDR3 size: 16 residues. CDR3: CASSGTSGGRTYEQYF. In DNA, the CDR3 is TGCGCCAGCAGCGGGACTAGCGGGGGGCGTACCTACGAGCAGTACTTC.

The chain recombines TRBV7-2 with TRBJ1-1, with D tentatively TRBD1 (6 bases). CDR3 length equals 14 residues. The ends were cut back, 5 bases at V and 4 bases at J, with 14 bases in the middle. Germline V CDR1 and CDR2: SGHTA, FQGNSA. Here the CDR3 reads CASSPPNRATEAFF. The CDR3 DNA follows: TGTGCCAGCAGCCCCCCGAACAGGGCCACTGAAGCTTTCTTT.

The chain couples TRBV7-3 to TRBJ2-1; TRBD1 might be the D (5 bases). The CDR3 has 13 amino acids. The germline CDR1 and CDR2 sequences are SGHTA and FQGTGA. The V end was cut by 5 bases, the J end by 2 bases, with 7 bases between. CDR3 protein: CASSPGPYNEQFF. The DNA of the CDR3 is TGTGCCAGCAGCCCAGGGCCCTACAATGAGCAGTTCTTC.

The gene calls are TRBV5-6 and TRBJ2-5; no firm D call. TRBJ2-7 explains the end of the DNA better; the J call may be wrong. The length of the CDR3 is 15 residues. CDR1 is SGHDT, CDR2 YYEEEE, per germline. CDR3 region: CASSLVSVVPYEQYF. The CDR3 DNA reads as TGTGCCAGCAGCTTGGTATCCGTAGTACCATACGAGCAGTACTTC.

The chain employs TRBV20-1 and TRBJ1-4; D call uncertain. This CDR3 is 10 amino acids long. Germline loops: CDR1 DFQATT, CDR2 SNEGSKA (reference sequence). The CDR3 sequence is CRATGEKLFF. CDR3 sequence (DNA): TGCAGAGCCACTGGTGAAAAACTGTTTTTT.

This chain connects TRBV4-1 to TRBJ1-1; D call uncertain. Germline CDR1 MGHRA, CDR2 YSYEKL. The length of the CDR3 is 13 residues. V was trimmed by 1 base and J by 6 bases, leaving 9 bases between them. The CDR3 DNA reads TGCGCCAGCAGCCAAGCATGGCCCCCTGAAGCTTTCTTT. Residues: CASSQAWPPEAFF.

This rearrangement joins TRBV5-1 to TRBJ2-7, with D maybe TRBD1 (6 bases). V was pared by 6 bases and J by 4 bases, with 20 bases between. The CDR3 consists of 15 residues. Germline V CDR1 and CDR2: SGHRS, YFSETQ. Here the CDR3 DNA reads TGCGCCAGCACCCTGAGGGGACATGGGGTTTACGAGCAGTACTTC. This gives the protein CASTLRGHGVYEQYF.

This sequence joins TRBV7-3 and TRBJ1-2; D ambiguous. The CDR3 is 16 amino acids. Germline values: CDR1 SGHTA, CDR2 FQGTGA. V lost 2 bases and J 2 bases, leaving 15 bases between the germline ends. CDR3 in amino acids: CASSLGGWGVNYGYTF. In nucleotides, the CDR3 is TGTGCCAGCAGCTTAGGAGGCTGGGGAGTGAACTATGGCTACACCTTC.

The chain links TRBV9 to TRBJ2-5, with TRBD2 matching over 7 bases. The CDR3 spans 16 residues. Germline CDR1 SGDLS, CDR2 YYNGEE. V lost 4 bases and J lost 6; bases outside the gene matches: 15. As DNA, the CDR3 is TGTGCCAGCAGCCTCCGTATGGGGTGGCGGGGGAAGACCCAGTACTTC. Protein: CASSLRMGWRGKTQYF.

The CDR3 loop reads CASRHLSNQPQHF. The CDR3 DNA reads as TGTGCCAGCCGACACCTTAGCAATCAGCCCCAGCATTTT. V and J are TRBV6-6 and TRBJ1-5; D gene unclear. CDR3 length equals 13 residues. V was pared by 8 bases and J by 0 bases, with 8 bases between. The germline CDR1 and CDR2 sequences are MNHNY and SVGAGI (reference sequence).

The chain has TRBV6-6 and TRBJ2-7; D is ambiguous. The CDR3 loop spans 14 amino acids. CDR1 and CDR2 (germline): MNHNY, SVGAGI (reference sequence). Deletions cut 2 bases from V and 6 bases from J, with 14 bases between. This CDR3 reads CASSYGHLSGEQYF. In DNA form, the CDR3 reads TGTGCCAGCAGTTACGGCCACCTCTCGGGCGAGCAGTACTTC.

The chain combines TRBV7-2 with TRBJ2-5; TRBD2 aligns across 9 bases. CDR1 and CDR2 from the germline V gene are SGHTA and FQGNSA. V was pared by 5 bases and J by 5 bases, with 6 bases of the junction left unmatched. The CDR3 contains 14 residues. CDR3 bases: TGTGCCAGCAGCCCAAACGGACTAGCGGAGACCCAGTACTTC. This gives the protein CASSPNGLAETQYF. Based on the CDR3 plus reference TRBV7-2 and TRBJ2-5, the full variable domain is GAGVSQSPSNKVTEKGKDVELRCDPISGHTALYWYRQSLGQGLEFLIYFQGNSAPDKSGLPSDRFSAERTGGSVSTLTIQRTQQEDSAVYLCASSPNGLAETQYFGPGTRLLVL.